This paragraph reports one T cell receptor (beta chain). Its antigen is not known. These data come from a study of OX40 agonist ivuxolimab in advanced cancers. Study in general: Patients in dose escalation had liver, melanoma, kidney or head and neck cancers. Patients achieving partial responses numbered three: one hepatocellular carcinoma case and two cutaneous melanoma cases. General study points: At doses 0.1 to 3.0 mg/kg, CD4+ and CD8+ clones expanded.

Sequencing used immunoSEQ multiplex PCR; TCRdb keeps in-frame clones, though not all of them. The data show about 65,000 clones, around 87% seen once. Germline V CDR1 and CDR2: MNHNS, SASEGT. V lost 5 bases and J 6 bases, leaving 10 bases between the germline ends. The CDR3 has 13 amino acids. This sample comprised CD4+ or CD8+ T cells sorted from blood, obtained in a trial of the OX40 agonist ivuxolimab. This TCR was sampled from an adult with an advanced solid tumor such as melanoma, head and neck, liver or kidney cancer. V usage is TRBV6-1 and J usage is TRBJ2-2; possibly TRBD1 for D (6 bases). CDR3 residues: CASSYTGSGELFF. In DNA, the CDR3 is TGTGCCAGCAGTTATACAGGGTCCGGGGAGCTGTTTTTT.